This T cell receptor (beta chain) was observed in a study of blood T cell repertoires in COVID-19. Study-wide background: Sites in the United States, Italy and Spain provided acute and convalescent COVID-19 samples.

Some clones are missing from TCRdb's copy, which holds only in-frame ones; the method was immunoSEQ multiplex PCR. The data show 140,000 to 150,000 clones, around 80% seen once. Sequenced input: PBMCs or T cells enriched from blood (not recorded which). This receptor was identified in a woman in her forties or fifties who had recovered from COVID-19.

The CDR3 here is CASSPLKVVQAEAFF. The DNA of the CDR3 is TGTGCCAGCAGTCCCCTGAAAGTGGTTCAGGCTGAAGCTTTCTTT. The chain recombines TRBV11-3 with TRBJ1-1; no definite D call. V lost 6 bases and J 6 bases, leaving 20 bases between the germline ends. CDR1 SGHNT and CDR2 YENEEA come from the germline V gene. The CDR3 runs to 15 residues.